The 28 T cell receptor beta chains in this list originate from one sample, sequenced in a study of cytomegalovirus exposure and HLA in healthy donors. TCRdb's table, derived via immunoSEQ multiplex PCR, lists solely in-frame clones and lacks some. Of roughly 60,000 clones listed, 91% are singletons. Sequencing was done on a sample of PBMCs. The receptors originated from a woman in her twenties or thirties in good health and CMV-seronegative.

The rearrangement links TRBV11-2 to TRBJ2-5; TRBD2 is a possible D gene (5 bases). The germline V and J ends were trimmed by 5 bases and 5 bases, with 18 bases remaining between them. Per the germline V gene, CDR1 is SGHAT and CDR2 is FQNNGV. The CDR3 runs 15 residues. The CDR3 here is CASSPPPGTPETQYF. The CDR3 DNA reads as TGTGCCAGCAGCCCCCCCCCGGGAACACCCGAGACCCAGTACTTC.

The chain is built from TRBV19 and TRBJ2-3; D perhaps matches TRBD2 (5 bases). The CDR3 is 13 amino acids. Germline CDR1 reads LNHDA; CDR2 reads SQIVND (reference sequence). Trimming shortened V by 4 bases and J by 3 bases, and 8 bases separated the two germline ends. DNA of the CDR3: TGTGCCAGTAGTAGCCAGCGGACAGATACGCAGTATTTT. Its protein is CASSSQRTDTQYF.

Details on this clone: The junction departs from germline at one end; a sequencing error may be responsible. This chain connects TRBV18 to TRBJ1-2, with TRBD1 identical over 8 bases. Germline assignment: CDR1 KGHSH and CDR2 LQKENI. CDR3 size: 14 residues. The chain's CDR3 is CASSSPGQAYGYTF. In DNA form, the CDR3 reads TGTGCCAGCTCATCACCGGGACAGGCCTATGGCTACACCTTC.

This clone turned up a few times. V gene TRBV2 combines with J gene TRBJ1-5; D remains ambiguous. The CDR3 loop spans 13 amino acids. The germline V gene encodes CDR1 SNHLY and CDR2 FYNNEI. V lost 8 bases and J 4 bases, leaving 12 bases between the germline ends. CDR3 protein: CASVLDGNQPQHF. The CDR3 region has the DNA TGTGCCAGCGTCCTAGACGGAAATCAGCCCCAGCATTTT.

The V gene is TRBV6-5, the J gene TRBJ1-2, with D perhaps matching TRBD1 (6 bases). V shed 6 bases and J shed 5 bases, with 16 bases lying between them. Germline CDR1 is MNHEY and CDR2 is SVGAGI. This CDR3 has 14 residues. The CDR3 DNA is TGTGCCAGCAGCTCCAGGGGCGTCGGGTATGGCTACACCTTC. Translating gives CASSSRGVGYGYTF.

The chain combines TRBV28 with TRBJ1-2; 10 bases map to TRBD1. The length of the CDR3 is 16 residues. The germline V gene has CDR1 MDHEN and CDR2 SYDVKM. Unmatched junction bases numbered 2, after V lost 1 base and J lost 0 bases. This CDR3 reads CASSLSGTGANYGYTF. The DNA for the CDR3 is TGTGCCAGCAGTTTATCGGGGACAGGGGCTAACTATGGCTACACCTTC.

The chain links TRBV28 to TRBJ2-5; weak D call: TRBD2 (6 bases). The CDR3 totals 13 residues. Germline CDR1 is MDHEN and CDR2 is SYDVKM. Trimming took 5 bases from V and 3 from J, leaving 10 bases between them. As DNA, the CDR3 is TGTGCCAGCAGTAGCGGGTCTGAAGAGACCCAGTACTTC. This translates into CASSSGSEETQYF.

The table lists this clone with a count of one. The rearrangement links TRBV9 to TRBJ2-1; 10 bases are a match to TRBD2. Per the germline V gene, CDR1 is SGDLS and CDR2 is YYNGEE. The CDR3 loop spans 16 amino acids. J was trimmed by 7 bases and V by 4 bases; bases with no gene match: 11. CDR3 amino acids: CASSPGSLAGVNEQFF. The CDR3 region has the DNA TGTGCCAGCAGCCCCGGGAGCCTAGCGGGAGTAAATGAGCAGTTCTTC.

This sequence joins TRBV9 and TRBJ2-3, with 10 nucleotides matching TRBD1. The V and J ends lost 2 bases and 1 base, in that order; junction bases with no gene match: 1. The CDR3 contains 15 residues. The V gene's germline CDR1 is SGDLS and CDR2 YYNGEE. The CDR3 region is CASSVGTGGTDTQYF. CDR3 DNA: TGTGCCAGCAGCGTTGGGACAGGGGGCACAGATACGCAGTATTTT.

This clone was recorded only once. The J gene is TRBJ2-7, the V gene TRBV4-1, with a weak D call TRBD1 (6 bases). The CDR3 contains 14 residues. Germline CDR1 is MGHRA and CDR2 is YSYEKL. Trimming shortened V by 1 base and J by 2 bases, and 9 bases separated the two germline ends. Here the CDR3 DNA reads TGCGCCAGCAGCCAAGCGACAGGAACCTACGAGCAGTACTTC. It specifies CASSQATGTYEQYF.

The chain joins TRBV19 to TRBJ1-2; no clear D gene. V was cut by 7 bases and J by 7 bases, with 19 bases left in between. In germline, CDR1 is LNHDA, CDR2 SQIVND (reference sequence). The CDR3 contains 14 residues. The CDR3, as DNA: TGTGCCAGTACAATCTCCCCCGAGGTTCCTGGCTACACCTTC. It specifies CASTISPEVPGYTF.

The V gene is TRBV6-5, the J gene TRBJ1-1, with unresolved D. This CDR3 is built from 12 residues. V lost 5 bases to trimming and J lost 7 bases, with 11 bases between them. Per the germline V gene, CDR1 is MNHEY and CDR2 is SVGAGI. The CDR3 loop is CASSASGYEAFF. In DNA, the CDR3 is TGTGCCAGCAGTGCCAGCGGGTATGAAGCTTTCTTT.

The rearrangement links TRBV29-1 to TRBJ2-5; 8 nucleotides agree with TRBD1. From germline, CDR1 is SQVTM and CDR2 ANQGSEA. The CDR3 extends over 12 amino acids. Unmatched junction bases numbered 6, after V lost 7 bases and J lost 5 bases. The chain's CDR3 is CSGTRGRETQYF. As DNA, the CDR3 is TGCAGCGGCACCAGGGGGCGGGAGACCCAGTACTTC. The full variable domain, its missing parts supplied by reference TRBV29-1 and TRBJ2-5, is SAVISQKPSRDICQRGTSLTIQCQVDSQVTMMFWYRQQPGQSLTLIATANQGSEATYESGFVIDKFPISRPNLTFSTLTVSNMSPEDSSIYLCSGTRGRETQYFGPGTRLLVL.

The rearrangement uses TRBV2 and TRBJ2-3; D might be TRBD2 (6 bases). CDR3 length: 14 residues. Germline V CDR1 and CDR2: SNHLY, FYNNEI. V was cut by 9 bases and J by 2 bases, with 15 bases left in between. The CDR3 is CASRGGLTTDTQYF. CDR3 coding DNA: TGTGCCAGTAGGGGTGGACTAACCACAGATACGCAGTATTTT.

This chain uses TRBV28 with TRBJ1-5; D may be TRBD1 (6 bases). The germline V gene encodes CDR1 MDHEN and CDR2 SYDVKM. The CDR3 is 17 residues long. Trimming removed 1 base from V and 11 bases from J, with 24 bases in between. CDR3 protein: CASSLSDSPNILSAQHF. CDR3 sequence (DNA): TGTGCCAGCAGTTTATCGGACAGCCCTAACATCCTATCAGCCCAGCATTTT.

CDR3 DNA sequence: TGTGCCAGCAGTTTAACTCGCCAAAATACCTACGAGCAGTACTTC. This encodes CASSLTRQNTYEQYF. V and J are TRBV27 and TRBJ2-7; no clear D gene. Trimming took off 2 bases at V and 2 bases at J, with 13 bases between the two ends. The CDR3 has 15 residues. Germline V lookup: CDR1 MNHEY, CDR2 SMNVEV (reference sequence).

This clone was seen a handful of times. V is TRBV4-1 and J is TRBJ2-7; 10 nucleotides line up with TRBD2. Germline V gene lookup returns CDR1 MGHRA and CDR2 YSYEKL. Trimming cost V 0 bases and J 6 bases; bases outside gene matches: 8. The CDR3 has 16 amino acids. The CDR3, as DNA: TGCGCCAGCAGCCAAGATGCTAGCGGGAGTTTGGGCGAGCAGTACTTC. It is translated as CASSQDASGSLGEQYF.

This chain uses TRBV11-2 with TRBJ2-3; 12 bases map to TRBD2. Per the germline V gene, CDR1 is SGHAT and CDR2 is FQNNGV. V lost 3 bases to trimming and J lost 1 base; unmatched junction nucleotides: 5. The CDR3 contains 17 residues. The CDR3 reads CASSLTSGSDGTDTQYF. The DNA for the CDR3 is TGTGCCAGCAGCTTGACTAGCGGGAGTGATGGCACAGATACGCAGTATTTT.

This clone has a single count. The chain couples TRBV10-3 to TRBJ2-3; D is perhaps TRBD1 (5 bases). Per germline, CDR1 ENHRY and CDR2 SYGVKD. This CDR3 is built from 14 residues. The V end lost 11 bases, the J end lost 2 bases, and 17 bases lay between the germline ends. The CDR3: CASRRGPDTDTQYF. Here the CDR3 DNA reads TGTGCCTCCAGAAGGGGTCCTGACACAGATACGCAGTATTTT.

The CDR3 DNA is TGTGCCAGCTCACAGAAGGGACTAGCGGGAGAAGATACGCAGTATTTT. It specifies CASSQKGLAGEDTQYF. The chain uses TRBV18 and TRBJ2-3; 14 bases are shared with TRBD2. The ends lost 4 bases at V and 5 bases at J; junction bases unmatched: 5. Looked up from germline, CDR1 is KGHSH and CDR2 is LQKENI. This CDR3 has 16 amino acids.

The sample holds a few counts of this clone. This chain joins TRBV7-3 and TRBJ2-7; 7 bases agree with TRBD1. J gave up 6 bases and V 2 bases, and 1 base lay outside the gene matches. The CDR3 spans 12 residues. Germline assignment: CDR1 SGHTA and CDR2 FQGTGA. CDR3 in DNA: TGTGCCAGCAGCTTATCAGGGGGCGAGCAGTACTTC. Translation: CASSLSGGEQYF. The whole variable domain, filled in from reference TRBV7-3 and TRBJ2-7, reads GAGVSQTPSNKVTEKGKYVELRCDPISGHTALYWYRQSLGQGPEFLIYFQGTGAADDSGLPNDRFFAVRPEGSVSTLKIQRTERGDSAVYLCASSLSGGEQYFGPGTRLTVT.

The sample holds one count of this clone. The chain employs TRBV6-5 and TRBJ2-1; 8 bases match TRBD2. Germline V gene sequence: CDR1 MNHEY, CDR2 SVGAGI. Trimming cost V 6 bases and J 7 bases; bases outside gene matches: 5. CDR3 length equals 13 residues. Here the CDR3 reads CASSHGGGNEQFF. The CDR3 bases are TGTGCCAGCAGCCACGGGGGGGGGAATGAGCAGTTCTTC.

The V gene is TRBV11-2, the J gene TRBJ2-7; D call uncertain. V was pared by 4 bases and J by 0 bases, with 16 bases between. The CDR3 is made up of 16 amino acids. Germline lookup yields CDR1 SGHAT and CDR2 FQNNGV. The CDR3 spells CASSSLRNTSSYEQYF. The CDR3 DNA reads TGTGCCAGCAGCTCACTACGGAATACCAGCTCCTACGAGCAGTACTTC.

This sequence joins TRBV19 and TRBJ2-2; tentative D call: TRBD1 (6 bases). Trimming took off 10 bases at V and 1 base at J, with 16 bases between the two ends. Germline CDR1 is LNHDA and CDR2 is SQIVND (reference sequence). The CDR3 length is 15 residues. In nucleotides, the CDR3 is TGTGCCACCAACCCAGGGGCGATGAACACCGGGGAGCTGTTTTTT. Its protein product is CATNPGAMNTGELFF.

The chain links TRBV4-3 to TRBJ2-3; D perhaps matches TRBD2 (5 bases). This CDR3 is built from 15 residues. Looked up from germline, CDR1 is LGHNA and CDR2 is YSLEER. V dropped 1 base and J dropped 3 bases, with 11 bases sitting between them. In nucleotides, the CDR3 is TGCGCCAGCAGCCAAGGTTATAGCGAAACAGATACGCAGTATTTT. The encoded protein is CASSQGYSETDTQYF.

The chain uses TRBV7-9 and TRBJ2-3, with a weak D call TRBD1 (5 bases). Germline loops: CDR1 SEHNR, CDR2 FQNEAQ (reference sequence). The CDR3 is 16 residues long. Trimming removed 4 bases from V and 4 bases from J, with 18 bases in between. The CDR3 sequence: CASSSIPLAQADTQYF. The CDR3 coding sequence is TGTGCCAGCAGCTCCATACCCCTTGCACAGGCAGATACGCAGTATTTT.

J is TRBJ2-3 and V is TRBV7-4, with TRBD2 matching 8 bases. With V trimmed by 2 bases and J by 2 bases, 15 bases remained unmatched. Germline CDR1 SGHVT, CDR2 SQSDAQ. This CDR3 comprises 19 residues. CDR3 loop: CASSLIVLAERNNTDTQYF. DNA of the CDR3: TGTGCCAGCAGCTTAATTGTACTAGCGGAGCGTAATAACACAGATACGCAGTATTTT.

This clone was seen a single time. The chain employs TRBV10-3 and TRBJ2-7, with TRBD2 matching 8 bases. The J segment lost 5 bases and the V segment lost 10 bases, leaving 10 bases of the junction unmatched. CDR1 and CDR2 (germline): ENHRY, SYGVKD. This CDR3 comprises 13 residues. The CDR3 DNA reads as TGTGCCACTTCCCGGGAGGGCCGCGACGAGCAGTACTTC. As protein: CATSREGRDEQYF.